This T cell receptor beta chain originates from a study of blood T cell repertoires in COVID-19. Overall study: Both acute and convalescent COVID-19 samples were obtained from the United States, Italy and Spain. PBMCs, B-cell-depleted T cells, or T cells were the source of the cDNA or gDNA that made up the material.

There are 10 residues in the CDR3. V lost 7 bases, J lost 7 bases, and 7 bases lay in between. Germline V gene sequence: CDR1 LNHDA, CDR2 SQIVND (reference sequence). Everyone who took part was roughly 18 to 89 years old, and they came from about 25 US areas. Each exposed participant met a COVID-19 case in the 2 weeks preceding study entry. Generated by immunoSEQ multiplex PCR, the TCRdb table keeps only in-frame clones and is missing some. The table lists approximately 300,000 clones, 85% to 95% of them singletons. V and J are TRBV19 and TRBJ1-1; D gene ambiguous. Sequencing was done on a sample of PBMCs or T cells enriched from blood (not recorded which). The TCR sequence derives from a woman aged 25 to 39 who had been exposed to COVID-19. CDR3 sequence (DNA): TGTGCCAGTATTGGACTTGAAGCTTTCTTT. Encoded protein: CASIGLEAFF.